Listed below are T cell receptor beta chains from one sample, sequenced in a study of human T cells and chemical hapten exposure. TCRdb used MiXCR to reprocess the RACE reads, holding one entry per CDR3 protein. In the table there are 73,000 or so distinct CDR3 sequences, 8.5% of which are singletons. Sequenced material: whole blood, taken in connection with sensitization to the hapten diphenylcyclopropenone (DPC). Every receptor here comes from a woman aged 50 to 65 with alopecia areata. Some clones in this sample may be carry-over from other donors' samples. CDR3s include the opening cysteine and the closing phenylalanine or tryptophan. The order of the fields is J gene, D gene, V gene, clone size, CDR3 protein, CDR3 DNA. A D gene is named only where the DNA matches it firmly. The size of a clone is reported for some rows only, either as once, few or many, or as a class for expanded clones.

TRBJ1-2,NA,TRBV7-2,NA,CASSMLRAASDYTF,TGTGCCAGCAGTATGTTGCGGGCGGCCTCGGACTACACCTTC
TRBJ1-5,NA,TRBV6-1,many,CASSESGVSNQPQHF,TGTGCCAGCAGTGAATCAGGGGTTAGCAATCAGCCCCAGCATTTT
TRBJ2-5,NA,TRBV5-1,few,CASSLTQEKETQYF,TGCGCCAGCAGCTTAACTCAAGAAAAAGAGACCCAGTACTTC
TRBJ2-3,TRBD1,TRBV24-1,NA,CATSNRGGDTQYF,TGTGCCACCAGCAACAGGGGTGGAGATACGCAGTATTTT
TRBJ1-1,NA,TRBV6-6,NA,CASSPPDVSLSGTEAFF,TGTGCCAGCAGTCCCCCGGACGTATCCCTCAGCGGGACTGAAGCTTTCTTT
TRBJ1-2,NA,TRBV5-4,NA,CASSLDASNYGYTF,TGTGCCAGCAGCTTGGACGCTAGTAACTATGGCTACACCTTC
TRBJ2-1,NA,TRBV11-3,NA,CASSFGAGNEQFF,TGTGCCAGCAGCTTCGGGGCGGGTAATGAGCAGTTCTTC
TRBJ1-5,NA,TRBV7-2,NA,CASSPQGRSNQPQHF,TGTGCCAGCAGCCCCCAGGGGAGAAGCAATCAGCCCCAGCATTTT
TRBJ2-2,NA,TRBV29-1,NA,CSFYPDTGELFF,TGCAGCTTTTACCCGGACACCGGGGAGCTGTTTTTT
TRBJ2-7,NA,TRBV5-1,NA,CASSLGSRASPSYEQYF,TGCGCCAGCAGCTTGGGGAGCAGGGCCAGCCCCTCCTACGAGCAGTACTTC
TRBJ2-7,NA,TRBV6-2/TRBV6-3,NA,CASSWHNYEQYF,TGTGCCAGCAGTTGGCACAACTACGAGCAGTACTTC